These 25 T cell receptor beta chains were sequenced from one sample in a study of shared clonotypes between healthy human individuals. The table came from immunoSEQ multiplex PCR; TCRdb's copy has only in-frame clones and leaves some out. The sample has approximately 2.5 million clones; around 94% are singletons. The material sequenced was naive CD4+ T cells sorted from blood. Subset here: CD45RA+ positively selected. These TCRs come from a man between 18 and 35 years old in good health.

The V call is TRBV11-2, the J call TRBJ2-1; TRBD2 aligns across 16 bases. J lost 7 bases, V lost 5 bases, and 8 bases had no gene match. The CDR3 is 17 residues long. Germline V gene lookup returns CDR1 SGHAT and CDR2 FQNNGV. In DNA, the CDR3 is TGTGCCAGCAGCGGGGGACTAGCGGGAGGGCCAGGGAATGAGCAGTTCTTC. Protein: CASSGGLAGGPGNEQFF. Full variable domain (remainder filled in from reference TRBV11-2 and TRBJ2-1): EAGVAQSPRYKIIEKRQSVAFWCNPISGHATLYWYQQILGQGPKLLIQFQNNGVVDDSQLPKDRFSAERLKGVDSTLKIQPAKLEDSAVYLCASSGGLAGGPGNEQFFGPGTRLTVL.

CDR3 nucleotides: TGCGCCAGCAGCCTCCGACAGGGACTCAGCAATGAGCAGTTCTTC. The encoded protein is CASSLRQGLSNEQFF. The chain is built from TRBV4-1 and TRBJ2-1; D is possibly TRBD1 (7 bases). This CDR3 spans 15 amino acids. Trimming stripped 4 bases from V and 6 bases from J, with 16 bases between. In germline, CDR1 is MGHRA, CDR2 YSYEKL.

The chain has TRBV9 and TRBJ1-3; D may be TRBD1 (5 bases). The CDR3 has 15 amino acids. Germline V gene lookup returns CDR1 SGDLS and CDR2 YYNGEE. The germline V and J ends were trimmed by 4 bases and 4 bases, with 15 bases remaining between them. The CDR3 loop is CASSLRARDGNTIYF. As DNA, the CDR3 is TGTGCCAGCAGCCTCCGGGCCCGGGACGGAAACACCATATATTTT. The full variable domain, its missing parts supplied by reference TRBV9 and TRBJ1-3, is DSGVTQTPKHLITATGQRVTLRCSPRSGDLSVYWYQQSLDQGLQFLIQYYNGEERAKGNILERFSAQQFPDLHSELNLSSLELGDSALYFCASSLRARDGNTIYFGEGSWLTVV.

The chain couples TRBV2 to TRBJ1-5; TRBD1 is a possible D gene (5 bases). CDR3 length: 12 residues. Germline V lookup: CDR1 SNHLY, CDR2 FYNNEI. The ends were cut back, 4 bases at V and 8 bases at J, with 9 bases in the middle. The CDR3 region has the DNA TGTGCCAGCAGTGCCCGACAGAAGCCCCAGCATTTT. Translation gives CASSARQKPQHF.

The chain employs TRBV2 and TRBJ1-5, with D possibly being TRBD1 (6 bases). This CDR3 is built from 15 residues. Germline V gives CDR1 SNHLY, CDR2 FYNNEI. Between the trimmed V and J ends, which lost 3 bases and 0 bases, there was a span of 9 bases. The CDR3 protein is CASSEGAGSNQPQHF. The CDR3 coding sequence is TGTGCCAGCAGTGAGGGGGCGGGTAGCAATCAGCCCCAGCATTTT.

This chain joins TRBV9 and TRBJ2-6; D uncertain. The CDR3 contains 14 residues. V lost 4 bases and J 4 bases, leaving 9 bases between the germline ends. CDR1 is SGDLS, CDR2 YYNGEE, per germline. The CDR3 sequence is CASSPRTGANVLTF. DNA of the CDR3: TGTGCCAGCAGCCCCCGAACAGGGGCCAACGTCCTGACTTTC.

V gene TRBV19 combines with J gene TRBJ1-5; possible D gene TRBD1, 5 bases. The ends were cut back, 5 bases at V and 5 bases at J, with 16 bases in the middle. Per the germline V gene, CDR1 is LNHDA and CDR2 is SQIVND (reference sequence). The CDR3 is 15 residues long. The CDR3 coding sequence is TGTGCCAGTAGTCTCCCGGGGGGTGGGGATCAGCCCCAGCATTTT. Its translation: CASSLPGGGDQPQHF.

The chain uses TRBV19 and TRBJ2-2; 7 bases are a match to TRBD1. The CDR3 is made up of 13 amino acids. The V gene end was trimmed by 5 bases and the J gene end by 6 bases; junction bases not matched to a gene: 3. CDR1 and CDR2 from the germline V gene are LNHDA and SQIVND (reference sequence). The DNA for the CDR3 is TGTGCCAGTAGTGCCCAGGGGGCCGGGGAGCTGTTTTTT. Translation gives CASSAQGAGELFF.

The chain recombines TRBV4-1 with TRBJ1-2; D is unresolved. Looked up from germline, CDR1 is MGHRA and CDR2 is YSYEKL. The CDR3 extends over 16 amino acids. The V and J ends lost 0 bases and 1 base respectively, with 12 bases between them. CDR3 sequence (DNA): TGCGCCAGCAGCCAAGAAGGGCTAGTGTTTAACTATGGCTACACCTTC. This sequence encodes CASSQEGLVFNYGYTF.

V gene TRBV20-1 combines with J gene TRBJ1-5; D is undetermined. Trimming removed 7 bases at V and 7 bases at J, with 11 bases between. The CDR3 is 11 residues long. Germline V gene data show CDR1 as DFQATT and CDR2 as SNEGSKA (reference sequence). The CDR3 loop is CSGGIQQPQHF. CDR3 in DNA: TGCAGTGGGGGAATACAGCAGCCCCAGCATTTT.

This chain connects TRBV25-1 to TRBJ2-7, with TRBD1 identical over 8 bases. V shed 5 bases, J shed 3 bases, and the junction held 9 bases outside the gene matches. This CDR3 contains 15 residues. The germline V gene has CDR1 MGHDK and CDR2 SYGVNS. CDR3 residues: CASSSDRGSVYEQYF. The CDR3 bases are TGTGCCAGCAGTTCTGACAGGGGATCGGTCTACGAGCAGTACTTC.

This chain connects TRBV19 to TRBJ2-7; TRBD1 matches 7 bases. The germline CDR1 and CDR2 sequences are LNHDA and SQIVND (reference sequence). Losses at the gene ends were 5 bases for V and 2 bases for J; bases not matched to a gene: 6. The CDR3 spans 14 residues. In DNA form, the CDR3 reads TGTGCCAGTAGTCTATCGACAGGGACCTACGAGCAGTACTTC. It specifies CASSLSTGTYEQYF.

The chain combines TRBV19 with TRBJ2-1; tentatively, D is TRBD2 (6 bases). The CDR3 length is 14 residues. Per germline, CDR1 LNHDA and CDR2 SQIVND (reference sequence). With 6 bases removed from V and 6 bases from J, the gap between germline ends came to 15 bases. The CDR3 nucleotides are TGTGCCAGTAGCCTGGGGGGTGGGAGCAATGAGCAGTTCTTC. Encoded protein: CASSLGGGSNEQFF.

This chain connects TRBV5-6 to TRBJ1-2, with unresolved D. Germline V gives CDR1 SGHDT, CDR2 YYEEEE. This CDR3 region has 15 residues. Trimming took 2 bases from V and 6 from J, leaving 17 bases between them. The CDR3 region has the DNA TGTGCCAGCAGCTTTAGAGCCAGCCGGGTTCATGGCTACACCTTC. Its translation: CASSFRASRVHGYTF.

V usage is TRBV19 and J usage is TRBJ1-2; 8 positions agree with TRBD1. This CDR3 is built from 16 residues. V was pared by 11 bases and J by 5 bases, with 19 bases of the junction left unmatched. Germline V gene sequence: CDR1 LNHDA, CDR2 SQIVND (reference sequence). The CDR3 region has the DNA TGTGCCGGGAGCACCGGGACAGGCGGGAATATTTATGGCTACACCTTC. Translation: CAGSTGTGGNIYGYTF.

This clone was counted a single time. The chain recombines TRBV2 with TRBJ2-1, with D perhaps matching TRBD1 (5 bases). Trimming took 4 bases from V and 6 from J, leaving 16 bases between them. The CDR3 loop spans 15 amino acids. The germline V gene encodes CDR1 SNHLY and CDR2 FYNNEI. For the CDR3, the DNA is TGTGCCAGCAGTGCTTCAGGGTTTGGGGCCAATGAGCAGTTCTTC. Its protein product is CASSASGFGANEQFF. Drawing the rest from reference TRBV2 and TRBJ2-1, the complete variable domain is EPEVTQTPSHQVTQMGQEVILRCVPISNHLYFYWYRQILGQKVEFLVSFYNNEISEKSEIFDDQFSVERPDGSNFTLKIRSTKLEDSAMYFCASSASGFGANEQFFGPGTRLTVL.

Concerning this clone: The sample contains more than one DNA sequence encoding this CDR3. V is TRBV7-8 and J is TRBJ2-1; D gene unclear. Germline V gene data show CDR1 as SGHVS and CDR2 as FQNEAQ. There are 11 residues in the CDR3. With 5 bases removed from V and 6 bases from J, the gap between germline ends came to 5 bases. The CDR3 nucleotides are TGTGCCAGCAGCCCCTCCAATGAGCAGTTCTTC. It yields the protein CASSPSNEQFF.

Note on this clone: Other DNA sequences from this sample encode an identical CDR3 as well. The chain couples TRBV2 to TRBJ1-2, with D tentatively TRBD1 (6 bases). Between the trimmed V and J ends, which lost 4 bases and 2 bases, there was a span of 8 bases. CDR1 and CDR2 (germline): SNHLY, FYNNEI. This CDR3 is 13 amino acids long. Here the CDR3 DNA reads TGTGCCAGCAGTGGGGGACAAAACTATGGCTACACCTTC. Its protein is CASSGGQNYGYTF.

In the case of this clone: The same CDR3 also results from other DNA sequences found in this sample. Written as DNA, the CDR3 is TGTGCCAGCAGCTCCCTAGCTGGGCAGACCCAGTACTTC. Its protein product is CASSSLAGQTQYF. This chain joins TRBV7-2 and TRBJ2-5; D is perhaps TRBD2 (5 bases). The germline V gene has CDR1 SGHTA and CDR2 FQGNSA. The CDR3 is made up of 13 amino acids. Between the trimmed V and J ends, which lost 4 bases and 6 bases, there was a span of 12 bases.

This chain uses TRBV5-1 with TRBJ2-2, with D maybe TRBD1 (5 bases). The CDR3 extends over 16 amino acids. Trimming shortened V by 4 bases and J by 0 bases, and 13 bases separated the two germline ends. The germline gives CDR1 SGHRS, CDR2 YFSETQ. The DNA for the CDR3 is TGCGCCAGCAGCCCCTCAGTAGGGGCGAACACCGGGGAGCTGTTTTTT. Protein: CASSPSVGANTGELFF.

V and J are TRBV5-1 and TRBJ1-5, with D perhaps TRBD1 (6 bases). Germline V gene data show CDR1 as SGHRS and CDR2 as YFSETQ. There are 15 residues in the CDR3. V lost 0 bases, J lost 5 bases, and 12 bases lay in between. CDR3 in DNA: TGCGCCAGCAGCTTGGACGGGGGCGGGTATCAGCCCCAGCATTTT. Translation gives CASSLDGGGYQPQHF.

This sequence joins TRBV7-9 and TRBJ1-1, with D unresolved. V lost 3 bases and J 1 base, leaving 12 bases between the germline ends. Germline-derived CDR1 and CDR2 are SEHNR and FQNEAQ (reference sequence). This CDR3 has 15 residues. CDR3 sequence: CASSFTAAPNTEAFF. The DNA of the CDR3 is TGTGCCAGCAGCTTCACGGCGGCCCCGAACACTGAAGCTTTCTTT.

The chain is built from TRBV6-1 and TRBJ1-1; D unresolved. Trimming stripped 1 base from V and 1 base from J, with 19 bases between. The CDR3 loop spans 18 amino acids. Germline V gene sequence: CDR1 MNHNS, CDR2 SASEGT. The CDR3 DNA follows: TGTGCCAGCAGTGAAGGTGTCAGTGCAAGGTGGTGGAACACTGAAGCTTTCTTT. Its translation is CASSEGVSARWWNTEAFF.

The gene calls are TRBV11-2 and TRBJ1-1; TRBD1 matches at 8 bases. Looked up from germline, CDR1 is SGHAT and CDR2 is FQNNGV. The CDR3 runs 15 residues. With 8 bases clipped from V and 5 bases from J, the junction kept 13 bases outside the gene matches. This chain's CDR3 is CASGSQGGKSTEAFF. CDR3 nucleotide sequence: TGTGCCAGCGGCTCACAGGGGGGTAAGTCGACTGAAGCTTTCTTT.

A few counts support this clone. V gene TRBV5-1 combines with J gene TRBJ1-1; 7 positions match TRBD1. The CDR3 loop spans 15 amino acids. J lost 1 base, V lost 4 bases, and 7 bases had no gene match. CDR1 and CDR2 from the germline V gene are SGHRS and YFSETQ. The CDR3 DNA reads as TGCGCCAGCAGCATTACGGGACAGCCGAACACTGAAGCTTTCTTT. Protein sequence: CASSITGQPNTEAFF.